A single sample is the source of the 18 T cell receptor beta chains below, sequenced in a study of siplizumab effects on memory and regulatory T cells. Produced via immunoSEQ multiplex PCR; TCRdb's table is partial and in-frame only. The table has approximately 100,000 clones, about 90% seen once. Sequences were obtained from non-Treg CD4+ T cells sorted from blood. The receptors derive from a human donor in good health.

The chain links TRBV5-6 to TRBJ1-1; D is ambiguous. With 0 bases removed from V and 1 base from J, the gap between germline ends came to 4 bases. This CDR3 has 13 amino acids. The germline V gene encodes CDR1 SGHDT and CDR2 YYEEEE. Here the CDR3 reads CASSLDRNTEAFF. DNA for the CDR3: TGTGCCAGCAGCTTGGATCGGAACACTGAAGCTTTCTTT.

The chain uses TRBV18 and TRBJ2-2; TRBD1 agrees at 7 bases. The CDR3 loop spans 17 amino acids. Germline CDR1 reads KGHSH; CDR2 reads LQKENI. J lost 2 bases, V lost 3 bases, and 9 bases had no gene match. This chain's CDR3 is CASSPFHRGHNTGELFF. CDR3 in DNA: TGTGCCAGCTCACCCTTTCACAGGGGCCATAACACCGGGGAGCTGTTTTTT.

V and J are TRBV10-1 and TRBJ2-3, with TRBD2 as a possible D gene (5 bases). The CDR3 spans 15 residues. Germline V gene lookup returns CDR1 WNHNN and CDR2 SYGVQD (reference sequence). V lost 5 bases to trimming and J lost 0 bases, with 12 bases between them. DNA for the CDR3: TGCGCCAGCAGTACCGGACTGTCTAGCACAGATACGCAGTATTTT. Translating gives CASSTGLSSTDTQYF.

The rearrangement uses TRBV5-5 and TRBJ1-1; 10 bases fit TRBD1. This CDR3 contains 15 residues. Germline lookup yields CDR1 SGHKS and CDR2 YYEKEE (reference sequence). The V and J ends lost 3 bases and 5 bases, in that order; junction bases with no gene match: 7. CDR3: CASSWGQGIGTEAFF. As DNA, the CDR3 is TGTGCCAGCAGCTGGGGACAGGGGATCGGAACTGAAGCTTTCTTT.

The chain has TRBV21-1 and TRBJ1-1. TRBV21-1 is a listed pseudogene. The CDR3 has 14 amino acids. CDR3 in DNA: TGTGCCAGCAGCAAGTTATCGCAAAACACTGAAGCTTTCTTT. It yields the protein CASSKLSQNTEAFF.

The genes are TRBV5-1 and TRBJ2-7; perhaps TRBD2 as D (7 bases). This CDR3 is 15 amino acids long. Germline assignment: CDR1 SGHRS and CDR2 YFSETQ. Trimming removed 0 bases at V and 2 bases at J, with 12 bases between. In DNA, the CDR3 is TGCGCCAGCAGCTTGGCCGGGGGGCGAACCTACGAGCAGTACTTC. This codes for CASSLAGGRTYEQYF.

This chain connects TRBV7-3 to TRBJ1-1; TRBD1 might be the D (5 bases). This CDR3 is built from 14 residues. Per the germline V gene, CDR1 is SGHTA and CDR2 is FQGTGA. With 5 bases removed from V and 3 bases from J, the gap between germline ends came to 13 bases. CDR3 DNA sequence: TGTGCCAGCAGCCCCGGATGGGGGGACACTGAAGCTTTCTTT. This gives the protein CASSPGWGDTEAFF.

The chain is built from TRBV10-1 and TRBJ2-4; D is uncertain. The V and J ends lost 0 bases and 1 base respectively, with 4 bases between them. The CDR3 runs to 14 residues. Germline CDR1 reads WNHNN; CDR2 reads SYGVQD (reference sequence). CDR3 region: CASSESAAKNIQYF. Here the CDR3 DNA reads TGCGCCAGCAGTGAGTCGGCGGCCAAAAACATTCAGTACTTC.

The CDR3 DNA reads TGTGCCAGCAGCTTAGCGCGGAGCGAGGAGACCCAGTACTTC. It codes for CASSLARSEETQYF. The chain links TRBV7-9 to TRBJ2-5, with D unclear. V lost 0 bases and J 5 bases, leaving 10 bases between the germline ends. Per germline, CDR1 SEHNR and CDR2 FQNEAQ (reference sequence). The length of the CDR3 is 14 residues.

This clone showed up just once. The chain couples TRBV6-1 to TRBJ2-2; perhaps TRBD2 as D (6 bases). The germline V gene encodes CDR1 MNHNS and CDR2 SASEGT. V lost 2 bases and J 2 bases, leaving 12 bases between the germline ends. The CDR3 has 16 residues. CDR3 residues: CASSERLSGNTGELFF. CDR3 DNA sequence: TGTGCCAGCAGTGAACGACTTAGCGGAAACACCGGGGAGCTGTTTTTT.

The chain uses TRBV5-1 and TRBJ2-3, with 9 bases aligning to TRBD1. The V and J ends lost 0 bases and 6 bases, in that order; junction bases with no gene match: 8. CDR3 length equals 16 residues. Germline V gives CDR1 SGHRS, CDR2 YFSETQ. The CDR3 sequence is CASSLASGQGWDTQYF. CDR3 sequence (DNA): TGCGCCAGCAGCTTGGCCTCGGGACAGGGATGGGATACGCAGTATTTT.

V gene TRBV5-6 combines with J gene TRBJ2-7; 9 positions match TRBD1. With 2 bases clipped from V and 4 bases from J, the junction kept 10 bases outside the gene matches. Per the germline V gene, CDR1 is SGHDT and CDR2 is YYEEEE. The CDR3 runs 16 residues. The CDR3, as DNA: TGTGCCAGCAGCTTATACCGGGACAGGGTTGTTTACGAGCAGTACTTC. It translates to CASSLYRDRVVYEQYF.

This clone is a singleton in its sample. The chain is built from TRBV18 and TRBJ1-1, with TRBD1 matching 9 bases. V was pared by 6 bases and J by 3 bases, with 5 bases of the junction left unmatched. The germline CDR1 and CDR2 sequences are KGHSH and LQKENI. CDR3 size: 14 residues. This CDR3 reads CASSEQGADTEAFF. The CDR3 nucleotides are TGTGCCAGCTCGGAACAGGGGGCGGACACTGAAGCTTTCTTT.

V and J are TRBV6-1 and TRBJ2-2, with D unresolved. Germline V lookup: CDR1 MNHNS, CDR2 SASEGT. V lost 7 bases, J lost 6 bases, and 12 bases lay in between. The CDR3 is 13 amino acids. The CDR3 sequence is CASTLTPPGELFF. The CDR3 region has the DNA TGTGCCAGCACTCTAACCCCCCCCGGGGAGCTGTTTTTT.

J is TRBJ1-6 and V is TRBV13, with 9 bases identical to TRBD1. The J segment lost 7 bases and the V segment lost 3 bases, leaving 1 base of the junction unmatched. Germline assignment: CDR1 PRHDT and CDR2 FYEKMQ (reference sequence). CDR3 size: 14 residues. CDR3 in amino acids: CASSFGQGNSPLHF. The CDR3 coding sequence is TGTGCCAGCAGCTTCGGACAGGGGAATTCACCCCTCCACTTT.

This chain uses TRBV6-4 with TRBJ1-2, with D possibly matching TRBD1 (5 bases). V lost 0 bases to trimming and J lost 7 bases, with 15 bases between them. The CDR3 has 15 amino acids. The germline V gene has CDR1 MRHNA and CDR2 SNTAGT. The CDR3 region is CASSDSRRGMAGYTF. CDR3 DNA: TGTGCCAGCAGTGACTCGCGCCGGGGGATGGCTGGCTACACCTTC.

The chain is built from TRBV19 and TRBJ2-7; TRBD1 might be the D (6 bases). V was clipped by 5 bases and J by 5 bases, with 13 bases between them. Germline V lookup: CDR1 LNHDA, CDR2 SQIVND (reference sequence). This CDR3 is 13 amino acids long. For the CDR3, the DNA is TGTGCCAGTAGTCCCTACAGGGTCCACGAGCAGTACTTC. Encoded protein: CASSPYRVHEQYF.

The CDR3 here is CASSLLSGNTIYF. The CDR3 DNA follows: TGTGCCAGCAGTCTTCTCTCTGGAAACACCATATATTTT. The chain carries TRBV6-1 and TRBJ1-3; no reliable D call. V was clipped by 5 bases and J by 0 bases, with 5 bases between them. Germline V gene sequence: CDR1 MNHNS, CDR2 SASEGT. This CDR3 is built from 13 residues.